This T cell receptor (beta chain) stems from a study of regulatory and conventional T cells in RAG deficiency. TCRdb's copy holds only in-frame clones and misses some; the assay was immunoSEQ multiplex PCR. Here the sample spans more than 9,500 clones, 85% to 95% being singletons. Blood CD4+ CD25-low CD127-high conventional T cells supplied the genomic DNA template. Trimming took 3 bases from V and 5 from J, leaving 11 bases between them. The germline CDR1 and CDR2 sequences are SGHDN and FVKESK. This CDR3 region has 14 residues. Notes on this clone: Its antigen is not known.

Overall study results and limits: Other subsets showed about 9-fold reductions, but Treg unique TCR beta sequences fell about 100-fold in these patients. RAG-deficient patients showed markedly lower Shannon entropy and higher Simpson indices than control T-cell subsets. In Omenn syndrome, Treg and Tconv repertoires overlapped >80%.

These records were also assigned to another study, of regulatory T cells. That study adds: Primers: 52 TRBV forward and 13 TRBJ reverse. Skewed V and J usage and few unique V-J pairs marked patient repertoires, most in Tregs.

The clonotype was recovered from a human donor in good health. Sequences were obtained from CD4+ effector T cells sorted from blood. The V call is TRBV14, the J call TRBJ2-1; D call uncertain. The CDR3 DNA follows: TGTGCCAGCAGCCAGCCCGGACGCAACAATGAGCAGTTCTTC. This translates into CASSQPGRNNEQFF. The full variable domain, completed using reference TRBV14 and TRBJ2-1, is EAGVTQFPSHSVIEKGQTVTLRCDPISGHDNLYWYRRVMGKEIKFLLHFVKESKQDESGMPNNRFLAERTGGTYSTLKVQPAELEDSGVYFCASSQPGRNNEQFFGPGTRLTVL.